These T cell receptor beta chains were read from a single sample in a study of blood T cell repertoires in COVID-19. Here immunoSEQ multiplex PCR was the method, and the copy in TCRdb shows in-frame clones only, minus some. The sample records around 25,000 clones, 80% to 90% being singletons. Input material: peripheral blood. The receptors shown here come from a man in his sixties or seventies in a cohort sampled during active COVID-19. CDR3s include the opening cysteine and the closing phenylalanine or tryptophan. Fields, in order: D gene, J gene, V gene, clone size, CDR3 DNA, CDR3 protein. D genes are given only for firm matches. Rows give clone size only sometimes, using once, few, many, or a class for an expanded clone.

D gene: TRBD1; J gene: TRBJ2-7; V gene: TRBV29-1; clone size: once; CDR3 DNA: TGCAGCGACCGTATTAGGACAGGGTCCAAGGAGCGGTACTTC; CDR3 protein: CSDRIRTGSKERYF
D gene: TRBD1; J gene: TRBJ2-7; V gene: TRBV28; clone size: -; CDR3 DNA: TGTGCCAGCAGTTTAAACCTCCGGGACAGTTGGGGCTACGAGCAGTACTTC; CDR3 protein: CASSLNLRDSWGYEQYF
D gene: -; J gene: TRBJ1-4; V gene: TRBV7-6; clone size: -; CDR3 DNA: TGTGCCAGCAGCTTAGCGGGGGGGACGCCTGGTCGGGAAAAACTGTTTTTT; CDR3 protein: CASSLAGGTPGREKLFF
D gene: TRBD1; J gene: TRBJ1-5; V gene: TRBV18; clone size: few; CDR3 DNA: TGTGCCAGCTCACTAGGACAGGGACATCAGCCCCAGCATTTT; CDR3 protein: CASSLGQGHQPQHF
D gene: -; J gene: TRBJ2-1; V gene: TRBV2; clone size: -; CDR3 DNA: TGTGCCAGCAGTGAAGTCTGGGCGGGATGGGTGAATGAGCAGTTCTTC; CDR3 protein: CASSEVWAGWVNEQFF
D gene: -; J gene: TRBJ1-1; V gene: TRBV2; clone size: -; CDR3 DNA: TGTGCCAGCAGTGCGAGCGAGAACACTGAAGCTTTCTTT; CDR3 protein: CASSASENTEAFF
D gene: -; J gene: TRBJ2-1; V gene: TRBV6-2/TRBV6-3; clone size: -; CDR3 DNA: TGTGCCAGCAGTTACTATGTCGGGAGTTCGGCCCCCTACAATGAGCAGTTCTTC; CDR3 protein: CASSYYVGSSAPYNEQFF
D gene: -; J gene: TRBJ1-2; V gene: TRBV6-5; clone size: -; CDR3 DNA: TGTGCCAGCCGGGACACCTCTAACTATGGCTACACCTTC; CDR3 protein: CASRDTSNYGYTF
D gene: TRBD1; J gene: TRBJ2-7; V gene: TRBV9; clone size: -; CDR3 DNA: TGTGCCAGCAGCGTAGGGACAGGACTTCTGGAGCAGTACTTC; CDR3 protein: CASSVGTGLLEQYF
D gene: TRBD1; J gene: TRBJ2-5; V gene: TRBV27; clone size: -; CDR3 DNA: TGTGCCAGCAGCCCTCGGACAGGCCCGGGGGAGACCCAGTACTTC; CDR3 protein: CASSPRTGPGETQYF
D gene: -; J gene: TRBJ2-1; V gene: TRBV7-9; clone size: -; CDR3 DNA: TGTGCCAGCAGCCCCTCCGGGGGACGCTACAATGAGCAGTTCTTC; CDR3 protein: CASSPSGGRYNEQFF
D gene: -; J gene: TRBJ2-7; V gene: TRBV6-5; clone size: -; CDR3 DNA: TGTGCCAGCAGACGAGACAGGAACCTCTACGAGCAGTACTTC; CDR3 protein: CASRRDRNLYEQYF
D gene: TRBD2; J gene: TRBJ2-7; V gene: TRBV27; clone size: -; CDR3 DNA: TGTGCCAGCAGGCCGACCCCGACTAGCGGGAGACTCCACGAGCAGTACTTC; CDR3 protein: CASRPTPTSGRLHEQYF
D gene: -; J gene: TRBJ2-4; V gene: TRBV28; clone size: -; CDR3 DNA: TGTGCCAGCAGTTCTCTGGCGGGTGTAGCCAAAAACATTCAGTACTTC; CDR3 protein: CASSSLAGVAKNIQYF
D gene: -; J gene: TRBJ1-6; V gene: TRBV28; clone size: -; CDR3 DNA: TGTGCCAGCAGTCCCTGGACAGACTATAATTCACCCCTCCACTTT; CDR3 protein: CASSPWTDYNSPLHF
D gene: TRBD2; J gene: TRBJ2-4; V gene: TRBV7-2; clone size: -; CDR3 DNA: TGTGCCAGCAGCCTGGGACTAGCGGGAGGAGAGGGAAACATTCAGTACTTC; CDR3 protein: CASSLGLAGGEGNIQYF
D gene: -; J gene: TRBJ2-3; V gene: TRBV6-2/TRBV6-3; clone size: once; CDR3 DNA: TGTGCCAGCAGTACGAGGGGGAAGGGCACAGATACGCAGTATTTT; CDR3 protein: CASSTRGKGTDTQYF
D gene: -; J gene: TRBJ1-2; V gene: TRBV5-1; clone size: -; CDR3 DNA: TGCGCCAGCAGCTTGGAGGCAGCGAGTACCCCCTCGGGCTACACCTTC; CDR3 protein: CASSLEAASTPSGYTF
D gene: TRBD2; J gene: TRBJ2-7; V gene: TRBV7-8; clone size: -; CDR3 DNA: TGTGCCAGCAGCTTAAGCGCTAGCGGAAGGATCCGCTACGAGCAGTACTTC; CDR3 protein: CASSLSASGRIRYEQYF
D gene: -; J gene: TRBJ2-5; V gene: TRBV5-4; clone size: -; CDR3 DNA: TGTGCCAGCAGCCCCGGCGGGTGGGGAGAGACCCAGTACTTC; CDR3 protein: CASSPGGWGETQYF
D gene: TRBD1; J gene: TRBJ1-3; V gene: TRBV9; clone size: -; CDR3 DNA: TGTGCCAGCAGCCCAAGGGACAGGGCTGGAAACACCATATATTTT; CDR3 protein: CASSPRDRAGNTIYF
D gene: -; J gene: TRBJ2-2; V gene: TRBV24-1; clone size: once; CDR3 DNA: TGTGCCACCGAGGGACAGAACACCGGGGAGCTGTTTTTT; CDR3 protein: CATEGQNTGELFF
D gene: TRBD2; J gene: TRBJ2-3; V gene: TRBV18; clone size: -; CDR3 DNA: TGTGCCAGCTCACCACCCGGGACTAGCGGAACAGATACGCAGTATTTT; CDR3 protein: CASSPPGTSGTDTQYF
D gene: -; J gene: TRBJ1-5; V gene: TRBV11-2; clone size: -; CDR3 DNA: TGTGCCAGCAGCGAAGAGAGGGGCAATCAGCCCCAGCATTTT; CDR3 protein: CASSEERGNQPQHF
D gene: TRBD1; J gene: TRBJ2-7; V gene: TRBV7-2; clone size: -; CDR3 DNA: TGTGCCAGCAGCTTAGCTGGGACAGGGACCTACGAGCAGTACTTC; CDR3 protein: CASSLAGTGTYEQYF
D gene: TRBD1; J gene: TRBJ2-7; V gene: TRBV5-1; clone size: -; CDR3 DNA: TGCGCCAGCAGTAGGGCTCAGGACAGGTTCTACGAGCAGTACTTC; CDR3 protein: CASSRAQDRFYEQYF
D gene: -; J gene: TRBJ2-1; V gene: TRBV4-1; clone size: once; CDR3 DNA: TGCGCCAGCAGCCAAGATGTAACTCGCCCCAATGAGCAGTTCTTC; CDR3 protein: CASSQDVTRPNEQFF
D gene: TRBD1; J gene: TRBJ1-2; V gene: TRBV7-9; clone size: -; CDR3 DNA: TGTGCCAGCAGCTTAAAACAGGGGGCTGGTAACTATGGCTACACCTTC; CDR3 protein: CASSLKQGAGNYGYTF
D gene: -; J gene: TRBJ1-3; V gene: TRBV10-3; clone size: once; CDR3 DNA: TGTGCCATCAGTGAGGCCAGGGTCTCTGGAAACACCATATATTTT; CDR3 protein: CAISEARVSGNTIYF
D gene: -; J gene: TRBJ2-2; V gene: TRBV15; clone size: -; CDR3 DNA: TGTGCCACCAGTAGAGGGCCGAACACCGGGGAGCTGTTTTTT; CDR3 protein: CATSRGPNTGELFF
D gene: -; J gene: TRBJ2-7; V gene: TRBV5-1; clone size: -; CDR3 DNA: TGCGCCAGCAGCTTCGGGTACGGAGTTGGAGTTTACGAGCAGTACTTC; CDR3 protein: CASSFGYGVGVYEQYF
D gene: TRBD2; J gene: TRBJ2-3; V gene: TRBV11-3; clone size: -; CDR3 DNA: TGTGCCAGCAGCGCGGGGACTAGCGGCTACCCTAGCACAGATACGCAGTATTTT; CDR3 protein: CASSAGTSGYPSTDTQYF
D gene: TRBD1; J gene: TRBJ1-5; V gene: TRBV2; clone size: -; CDR3 DNA: TGTGCCAGCAGTGGGACAGGGCGCAGCAGCAATCAGCCCCAGCATTTT; CDR3 protein: CASSGTGRSSNQPQHF
D gene: -; J gene: TRBJ1-4; V gene: TRBV28; clone size: -; CDR3 DNA: TGTGCCAGCAGTTTACTTTATCGGTACGATAATGAAAAACTGTTTTTT; CDR3 protein: CASSLLYRYDNEKLFF
D gene: TRBD2; J gene: TRBJ2-1; V gene: TRBV10-3; clone size: -; CDR3 DNA: TGTGCCACCCGTGGGACTAGCGGGAGGGGGGGCAATGAGCAGTTCTTC; CDR3 protein: CATRGTSGRGGNEQFF
D gene: TRBD2; J gene: TRBJ2-3; V gene: TRBV28; clone size: once; CDR3 DNA: TGTGCCAGCAGGGTGGACCCGGGGAGCGGGGCGCAGTATTTT; CDR3 protein: CASRVDPGSGAQYF
D gene: TRBD2; J gene: TRBJ2-3; V gene: TRBV28; clone size: -; CDR3 DNA: TGTGCCGGGGGGCGCGTGGTAGCGGGAGGGCCTAGCACAGATACGCAGTATTTT; CDR3 protein: CAGGRVVAGGPSTDTQYF